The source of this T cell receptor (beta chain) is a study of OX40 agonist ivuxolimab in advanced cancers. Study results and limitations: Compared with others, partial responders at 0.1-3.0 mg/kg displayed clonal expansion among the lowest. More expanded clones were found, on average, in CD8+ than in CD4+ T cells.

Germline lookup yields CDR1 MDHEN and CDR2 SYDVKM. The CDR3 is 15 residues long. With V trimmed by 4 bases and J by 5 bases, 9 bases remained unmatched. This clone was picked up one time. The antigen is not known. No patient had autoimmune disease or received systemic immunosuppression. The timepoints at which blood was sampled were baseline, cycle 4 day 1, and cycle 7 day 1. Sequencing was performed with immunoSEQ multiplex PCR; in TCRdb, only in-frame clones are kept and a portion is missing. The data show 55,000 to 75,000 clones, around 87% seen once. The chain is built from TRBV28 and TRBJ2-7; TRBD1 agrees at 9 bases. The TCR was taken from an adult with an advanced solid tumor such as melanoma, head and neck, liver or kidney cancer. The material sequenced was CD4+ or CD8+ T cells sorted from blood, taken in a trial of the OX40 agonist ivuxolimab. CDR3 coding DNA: TGTGCCAGCAGTTCAGCTGGGACAGGGTTGCACGAGCAGTACTTC. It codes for CASSSAGTGLHEQYF. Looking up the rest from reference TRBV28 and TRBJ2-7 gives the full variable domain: DVKVTQSSRYLVKRTGEKVFLECVQDMDHENMFWYRQDPGLGLRLIYFSYDVKMKEKGDIPEGYSVSREKKERFSLILESASTNQTSMYLCASSSAGTGLHEQYFGPGTRLTVT.